A selection of T cell receptor beta chains follows, all from one sample in a study of OX40 agonist ivuxolimab in advanced cancers. Clones were read by immunoSEQ multiplex PCR, and TCRdb kept only the in-frame ones, dropping some. The table has roughly 91,000 clones, around nine tenths seen once; the top ten hold around 0.85%. Sequenced material: CD4+ or CD8+ T cells sorted from blood, taken in a trial of the OX40 agonist ivuxolimab. The receptors come from an adult with an advanced solid tumor such as melanoma, head and neck, liver or kidney cancer. CDR3s include the opening cysteine and the closing phenylalanine or tryptophan. Each record gives: clone size, V gene, D gene, J gene, CDR3 DNA, CDR3 protein. The D gene is left open where the match is weak. Some rows mark clone size as missing; the rest say once, few, many or name a class of expanded clone.

NA	TRBV5-6	TRBD1	TRBJ1-2	TGTGCCAGCAGCCCTCCGAACAGGGGACGGCACTATGGCTACACCTTC	CASSPPNRGRHYGYTF
NA	TRBV6-5	NA	TRBJ1-5	TGTGCCAGCAGTTACTCGAGCTCCAAGGGACAGCCCCAGCATTTT	CASSYSSSKGQPQHF
NA	TRBV5-1	NA	TRBJ1-4	TGCGCCAGCAGCGAAGGGGTGGCTAATGAAAAACTGTTTTTT	CASSEGVANEKLFF
once	TRBV20-1	NA	TRBJ1-2	TGCAGTGCTAGACCGCTGCATGGCTACACCTTC	CSARPLHGYTF
NA	TRBV21-1	NA	TRBJ2-1	TGTGCCAGCAGCACTCGGGACAGGGCGGGGGGTGAGCAGTTCTTC	CASSTRDRAGGEQFF
NA	TRBV18	TRBD1	TRBJ2-1	TGTGCCAGCTCACCACCGGCAGGGGGAACCTACAATGAGCAGTTCTTC	CASSPPAGGTYNEQFF
NA	TRBV11-2	TRBD2	TRBJ2-5	TGTGCCAGCAGCACCAGCGGGGGGGCCGGCGGAGAGACCCAGTACTTC	CASSTSGGAGGETQYF
NA	TRBV6-6	TRBD1	TRBJ2-7	TGTGCCAGCAGTTACTCAGGGGGCCCAGCCTACGAGCAGTACTTC	CASSYSGGPAYEQYF
NA	TRBV28	TRBD1	TRBJ1-2	TGTGCCATTTCCCAGGGGGCTAACTATGGCTACACCTTC	CAISQGANYGYTF
NA	TRBV5-6	TRBD1	TRBJ2-1	TGTGCCAGCAGACAGACCGGACAGGGATCCAATGAGCAGTTCTTC	CASRQTGQGSNEQFF
NA	TRBV7-2	NA	TRBJ2-2	TGTGCCAGCAGGGGTCAGAACACCGGGGAGCTGTTTTTT	CASRGQNTGELFF
NA	TRBV7-9	TRBD2	TRBJ2-7	TGTGCCAGCAGCCCTTCTGCGGGAGCGACCTACGAGCAGTACTTC	CASSPSAGATYEQYF
NA	TRBV28	NA	TRBJ2-2	TGTGCCAGCAGTATTCCGGGACCGAACACCGGGGAGCTGTTTTTT	CASSIPGPNTGELFF
NA	TRBV28	TRBD1	TRBJ1-2	TGTGCCAGCAGTTCACAAAAGCGGGACAGGGTAGTAGGCTACACCTTC	CASSSQKRDRVVGYTF
once	TRBV19	NA	TRBJ2-2	TGTGCCAGTAGTATAGTGGAGGCCGGGGAGCTGTTTTTT	CASSIVEAGELFF
NA	TRBV29-1	NA	TRBJ1-2	TGCAGCGTCCCACGACCACTCGGCCATTATGGCTACACCTTC	CSVPRPLGHYGYTF
NA	TRBV7-9	TRBD1	TRBJ1-5	TGTGCCAGCAGCCGAGCCGGGACAGGTTATCAGCCCCAGCATTTT	CASSRAGTGYQPQHF
NA	TRBV4-2	TRBD1	TRBJ1-1	TGTGCCAGCAGCTACTTCCCCAGTCCGGGACAGGGCTCTGAAGCTTTCTTT	CASSYFPSPGQGSEAFF
NA	TRBV27	NA	TRBJ2-5	TGTGCCAGCAGTTTGAGGTGGCGGGAGACCCAGTACTTC	CASSLRWRETQYF
NA	TRBV10-2	TRBD2	TRBJ2-1	TGCGCCAGCAGTTTCAGCGGGGATCCTTACAATGAGCAGTTCTTC	CASSFSGDPYNEQFF
NA	TRBV11-3	NA	TRBJ2-4	TGTGCCAGCAGCTTAGAGGGAGGAAACATTCAGTACTTC	CASSLEGGNIQYF
NA	TRBV7-9	NA	TRBJ1-5	TGTGCCAGCAGCTTAGAGGGGACGAATCAGCCCCAGCATTTT	CASSLEGTNQPQHF
NA	TRBV7-2	TRBD1	TRBJ1-3	TGTGCCAGCAGCTTAGCTCAGGGGGCGGGAAACACCATATATTTT	CASSLAQGAGNTIYF
NA	TRBV2	NA	TRBJ2-7	TGTGCCAGCATCTTAGCAGTTCGTTCCGAGCAGTACTTC	CASILAVRSEQYF
NA	TRBV12-1	NA	TRBJ1-5	TGTGCCAGCAGCTCCCGAAAACTGGACAGGGGGCGTCTCAGTCAGCCCCAGCATTTT	CASSSRKLDRGRLSQPQHF
NA	TRBV2	TRBD1	TRBJ2-6	TGTGCCAGCAGTGAAACGCGAACCGGGACAGGGGTCTACGTCCTGACTTTC	CASSETRTGTGVYVLTF
NA	TRBV2	NA	TRBJ2-4	TGTGCCAGCAGTGAGTCGGAGGGGCAGAACATTCAGTACTTC	CASSESEGQNIQYF
NA	TRBV5-1	NA	TRBJ2-3	TGCGCCAGCAGCTTACCAACGGATACGCAGTATTTT	CASSLPTDTQYF
NA	TRBV5-1	NA	TRBJ1-2	TGCGCCAGCTCAGGGACAACTAACGAGGTGGGCTACACCTTC	CASSGTTNEVGYTF
NA	TRBV16	TRBD1	TRBJ1-5	TGTGCCAGCAGCCGCCCCGGGACAGGATATCAGCCCCAGCATTTT	CASSRPGTGYQPQHF
NA	TRBV6-5	NA	TRBJ2-3	TGTGCCAGCAGTTACTCGCAGATTCGCACAGATACGCAGTATTTT	CASSYSQIRTDTQYF
NA	TRBV9	NA	TRBJ1-5	TGTGCCAGCAGCGTAATGGGGGGCGGCCAGCCCCAGCATTTT	CASSVMGGGQPQHF
NA	TRBV6-6	TRBD1	TRBJ2-6	TGTGCCAGCAGCGAGGGACAGGGCACTGGGGCCAACGTCCTGACTTTC	CASSEGQGTGANVLTF
once	TRBV28	TRBD2	TRBJ2-7	TGTGCCAGCAGTTTAGCTGGGACTAGCGGAAGCTACGAGCAGTACTTC	CASSLAGTSGSYEQYF
NA	TRBV7-9	TRBD2	TRBJ2-7	TGTGCCAGCAGTTCAAGCGGGGGTAGCGCCTACGAGCAGTACTTC	CASSSSGGSAYEQYF
few	TRBV7-2	NA	TRBJ1-4	TGTGCCAGCAGCTTATTCCGGGGCCAGGGTGAAAAACTGTTTTTT	CASSLFRGQGEKLFF
NA	TRBV28	NA	TRBJ1-1	TGTGCCAGCAAAGGGAACAGAGCAGGGGTCACTGAAGCTTTCTTT	CASKGNRAGVTEAFF
once	TRBV5-1	NA	TRBJ1-1	TGCGCCAGCAGCTGGCGGGGGGAAATGAACACTGAAGCTTTCTTT	CASSWRGEMNTEAFF
NA	TRBV28	TRBD1	TRBJ1-2	TGTGCCAGCAGTTCAGGGGGCGGTTTTGGCTACACCTTC	CASSSGGGFGYTF
NA	TRBV4-3	TRBD1	TRBJ2-5	TGCGCCAGCAGCCAAGAAATTTGGGACAGGGGGATGTTTGGAGAGACCCAGTACTTC	CASSQEIWDRGMFGETQYF
NA	TRBV2	TRBD2	TRBJ2-5	TGTGCCAGCAGACGGGACGGGAGGGGAGAGACCCAGTACTTC	CASRRDGRGETQYF
NA	TRBV4-3	TRBD1	TRBJ1-3	TGCGCCAGCAGCCAAGAAACCGGGCAGGGGGCAATCTCTGGAAACACCATATATTTT	CASSQETGQGAISGNTIYF
once	TRBV7-9	TRBD1	TRBJ1-6	TGTGCCAGCAGCACCTACAGGGGGGCCTCCTATAATTCACCCCTCCACTTT	CASSTYRGASYNSPLHF
NA	TRBV5-1	NA	TRBJ1-4	TGCGCCAGCAGTGAGGGAGGTAATGAAAAACTGTTTTTT	CASSEGGNEKLFF
NA	TRBV30	NA	TRBJ1-2	TGTGCCTGGACAGACACCGGAGGCGGCTACACCTTC	CAWTDTGGGYTF
NA	TRBV5-1	TRBD2	TRBJ2-2	TGCGCCAGCAGCAAACCGGGACTAGCGGGGGGCACCGGGGAGCTGTTTTTT	CASSKPGLAGGTGELFF
once	TRBV5-4	NA	TRBJ2-3	TGTGCCAGCAGCTTGGTGGCAGCAGATACGCAGTATTTT	CASSLVAADTQYF
NA	TRBV4-1	NA	TRBJ2-1	TGCGCCAGCAGCCAAGTGGGGGGCGGGGCCTCCTACAATGAGCAGTTCTTC	CASSQVGGGASYNEQFF
NA	TRBV7-9	NA	TRBJ2-3	TGTGCCAGCAGCTTAGTGGGGATATCCACAGATACGCAGTATTTT	CASSLVGISTDTQYF
NA	TRBV30	NA	TRBJ1-1	TGTGCCTGGAGTTCCATGGGAGGGGGGAACACTGAAGCTTTCTTT	CAWSSMGGGNTEAFF
NA	TRBV5-5	TRBD1	TRBJ2-7	TGTGCCAGCAGCGTCCGACAGGGAATCAACGAGCAGTACTTC	CASSVRQGINEQYF
NA	TRBV28	NA	TRBJ1-3	TGTGCCAGCGGACTTGTGATTGGGGGGTCAGGAGACACCATATATTTT	CASGLVIGGSGDTIYF
NA	TRBV9	NA	TRBJ1-1	TGTGCCAGCAGCGTAGCCGGGGCCGCTGGGGAAGCTTTCTTT	CASSVAGAAGEAFF
NA	TRBV5-4	TRBD2	TRBJ2-7	TGTGCCAGCAGCCCCCAGCGGGGGGGTATCTACGAGCAGTACTTC	CASSPQRGGIYEQYF